This TCR beta chain comes out of a study of OX40 agonist ivuxolimab in advanced cancers. Study-level background: Ivuxolimab, an antibody that agonizes OX40 (CD134), was administered to the patients. Of mixed ages from roughly 23 to 85 and averaging approximately 60 years, the group was 65% to 85% male. Study-wide points: Some of the nonresponding patients also showed low levels of normalized T-cell clonal expansion.

The V gene's germline CDR1 is SGHTA and CDR2 FQGNSA. CDR3 length: 12 amino acids. Trimming removed 3 bases at V and 8 bases at J, with 10 bases between. This clone turned up a few times. The target antigen is unknown. This table comes from immunoSEQ multiplex PCR, and its TCRdb copy is limited to in-frame clones, with some not included. The table lists around 60,000 clones, around 89% of them singletons, with under 0.75% in the top ten. The V call is TRBV7-2, the J call TRBJ1-2, with D possibly TRBD1 on 5 matching bases. The TCR was taken from an adult with an advanced solid tumor such as melanoma, head and neck, liver or kidney cancer. The sequencing here drew on CD4+ or CD8+ T cells sorted from blood, taken in a trial of the OX40 agonist ivuxolimab. Here the CDR3 reads CASSFRDRGYTF. The CDR3 DNA reads as TGTGCCAGCAGCTTCAGGGACCGGGGCTACACCTTC.